This T cell receptor (beta chain) was documented in a study of T cell clones after liver transplantation (dated by TCRdb to between 2018 and 2021). Turning to the overall study: The samples were obtained from ITN030ST, a randomized trial that attempted immunosuppression withdrawal within 2 years after liver transplantation. Blood samples were collected pre-transplant, pre-randomization before withdrawal, and post-randomization after either full withdrawal or failed withdrawal. To count as tolerant, a recipient had to stay completely off immunosuppression for at least one year without liver enzymes climbing beyond twice the upper limit of normal. Third party-reactive TCRbeta sequences from pre-transplant MLRs were also identified as an antigen-independent comparator for donor-reactive sequences. Until randomization at 12-24 months post-transplant, subjects were given standard immunosuppression, with no induction therapy. Of the eight recipients, a few were HCV-positive, while the remaining recipients had been transplanted for non-autoimmune, non-viral indications. After a pre-transplant mixed lymphocyte reaction, TCRbeta sequencing was used to pinpoint donor-reactive T cell clones, which were subsequently tracked in post-transplant blood. The studied cohort comprised 8 liver transplant recipients, 3 classified as tolerant and 5 as non-tolerant. Study-level results and caveats: A significant post-transplant decrease in circulating donor-reactive CD4 TCRbeta sequences was observed in 5 of 8 subjects, irrespective of tolerance or HCV status. When repertoire turnover was accounted for, significantly reduced detection of donor-reactive sequences was found in 7 of 8 subjects for CD4 and in 8 of 8 subjects for CD8. Donor-reactive sequences declined more than third party-reactive ones, suggesting partial antigen-specific deletion unrelated to withdrawal success. Since no allograft tissue specimens were available, donor-reactive T cells may have migrated into the graft instead of being deleted. In a couple of subjects, low numbers of available donor cells limited the measurable donor-reactive repertoire. Conclusions were preliminary, limited by small, heterogeneous patient numbers and non-standardized post-transplant time points.

Frozen genomic DNA underwent high-throughput TCRbeta CDR3 sequencing by immunoSEQ, including PCR amplification, mapping, bias correction and internal controls. Per the authors' processing: Productive rearrangements were kept, and unique TCRbeta sequences were defined by CDR3 nucleotide sequence plus V and J gene. For classification of a sequence as donor-reactive, at least 5-fold expansion in CFSE-low cells relative to unstimulated pre-transplant cells and a frequency of at least 0.01% were required. Minimum frequency thresholds were set for each subject on the basis of the unstimulated sample with the lowest template count, so that a detection power of at least 90% was ensured. Jensen-Shannon divergence between the top 1000 TCRbeta sequences after and before transplant was used to measure repertoire turnover. Changes in detection of donor-reactive sequences were assessed with two-sided Fisher's exact tests. TCRdb holds this immuneACCESS table with in-frame rearrangements only. Some clones are missing; in checked studies, unresolved V genes explain under half, and the rest has no known cause. V, J and clone size derive from that table, while D and trimming were established from the DNA sequence. Present in this sample are 50,000 or so clones, about 86% of which were seen just once. The top ten clonotypes cover 13% to 15% of the sample.

The germline V and J ends show losses of 5 bases and 1 base respectively, and no gene match explains 3 bases of the junction. Based on the germline V gene, the CDR1 and CDR2 sequences are MDHEN and SYDVKM. Reading from cysteine to phenylalanine, the CDR3 counts 14 amino acids. Solely the CDR3 DNA is kept, with 42 bases framed from the first base. Unstimulated PBMCs, after thawing, were stained for CD3, CD4 and CD8 and then FACS-sorted into CD3+CD4+ and CD3+CD8+ populations. All 8 studied subjects were randomized to withdrawal of immunosuppression. Genomic DNA was isolated with the Qiagen DNeasy Blood and Tissue Kit. Notes on this clone: The antigen it binds to is not known. Base qualities are not recorded, but no much larger clone differs from it by a single base.

The TCR sequence derives from a human patient who received a liver transplant. After a transplant, some T cells may have been passed on by the graft donor. The chain couples TRBV28 to TRBJ2-5; 8 junctional bases match TRBD1. Sequenced material: CD8+ T cells from blood, taken 12 months after liver transplant. The CDR3 amino acid sequence is: CASSHRGFQETQYF. The DNA sequence follows: TGTGCCAGCAGTCACAGGGGGTTCCAAGAGACCCAGTACTTC. Reference TRBV28 and TRBJ2-5 genes cover what lies past the CDR3, so the full variable domain is DVKVTQSSRYLVKRTGEKVFLECVQDMDHENMFWYRQDPGLGLRLIYFSYDVKMKEKGDIPEGYSVSREKKERFSLILESASTNQTSMYLCASSHRGFQETQYFGPGTRLLVL.